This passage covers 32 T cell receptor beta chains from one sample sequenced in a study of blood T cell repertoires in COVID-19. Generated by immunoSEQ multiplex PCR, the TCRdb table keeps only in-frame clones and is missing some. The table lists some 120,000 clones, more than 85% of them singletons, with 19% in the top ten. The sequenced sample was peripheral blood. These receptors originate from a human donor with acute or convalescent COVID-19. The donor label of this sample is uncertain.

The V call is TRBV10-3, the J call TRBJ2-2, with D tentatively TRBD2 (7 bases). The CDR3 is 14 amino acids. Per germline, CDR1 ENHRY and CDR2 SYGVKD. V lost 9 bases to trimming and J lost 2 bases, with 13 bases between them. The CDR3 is CAMHRGANTGELFF. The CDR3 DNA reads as TGTGCCATGCACCGGGGGGCTAACACCGGGGAGCTGTTTTTT.

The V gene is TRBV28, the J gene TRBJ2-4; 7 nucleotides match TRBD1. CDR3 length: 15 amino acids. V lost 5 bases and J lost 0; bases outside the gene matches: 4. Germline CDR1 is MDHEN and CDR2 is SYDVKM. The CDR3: CASSTGALAKNIQYF. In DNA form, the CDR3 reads TGTGCCAGCAGTACAGGGGCCCTAGCCAAAAACATTCAGTACTTC.

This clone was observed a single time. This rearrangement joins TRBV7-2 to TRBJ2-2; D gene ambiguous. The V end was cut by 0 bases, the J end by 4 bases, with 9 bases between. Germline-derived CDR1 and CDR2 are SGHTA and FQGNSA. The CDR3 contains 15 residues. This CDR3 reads CASSLARHITGELFF. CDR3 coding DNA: TGTGCCAGCAGCTTAGCGAGGCACATCACCGGGGAGCTGTTTTTT.

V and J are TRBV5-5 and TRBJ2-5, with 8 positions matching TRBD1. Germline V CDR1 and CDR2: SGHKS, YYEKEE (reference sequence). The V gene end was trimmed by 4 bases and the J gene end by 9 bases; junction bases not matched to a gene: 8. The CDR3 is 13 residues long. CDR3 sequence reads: CASSHLQGDPQYF. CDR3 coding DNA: TGTGCCAGCAGCCACTTACAGGGGGACCCCCAGTACTTC.

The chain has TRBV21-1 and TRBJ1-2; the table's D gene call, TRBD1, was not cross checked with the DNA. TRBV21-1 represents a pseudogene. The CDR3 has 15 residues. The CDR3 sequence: CASSKVQTGNYGYTF. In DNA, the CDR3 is TGTGCCAGCAGCAAAGTTCAGACAGGGAACTATGGCTACACCTTC.

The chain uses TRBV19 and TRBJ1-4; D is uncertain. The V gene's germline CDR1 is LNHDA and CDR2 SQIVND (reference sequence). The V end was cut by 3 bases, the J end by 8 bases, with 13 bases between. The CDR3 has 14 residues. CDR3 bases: TGTGCCAGTAGTATCACTCATCGCGAAGAAAAACTGTTTTTT. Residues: CASSITHREEKLFF.

The CDR3 reads CASSDGTDRVYEQYF. The CDR3 nucleotides are TGTGCCAGCAGTGACGGTACAGACAGGGTTTACGAGCAGTACTTC. V gene TRBV2 combines with J gene TRBJ2-7; 7 positions agree with TRBD1. V lost 3 bases, J lost 4 bases, and 9 bases stayed unmatched. In germline, CDR1 is SNHLY, CDR2 FYNNEI. CDR3 length: 15 amino acids.

CDR3 nucleotides: TGTGCCAGCAGCCCAACTAGCGGGAGTGGAGATACGCAGTATTTT. Translated: CASSPTSGSGDTQYF. The gene calls are TRBV11-1 and TRBJ2-3, with 11 bases lining up with TRBD2. Looked up from germline, CDR1 is SGHAT and CDR2 is FQDESV (reference sequence). With V trimmed by 5 bases and J by 5 bases, 6 bases remained unmatched. The CDR3 sequence is 15 residues long.

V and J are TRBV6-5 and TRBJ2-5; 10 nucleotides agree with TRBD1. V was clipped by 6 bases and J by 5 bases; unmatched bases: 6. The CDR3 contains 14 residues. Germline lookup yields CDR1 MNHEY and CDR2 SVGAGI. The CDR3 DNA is TGTGCCAGCAGAGCCGACAGGGGGCGGGAGACCCAGTACTTC. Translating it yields CASRADRGRETQYF.

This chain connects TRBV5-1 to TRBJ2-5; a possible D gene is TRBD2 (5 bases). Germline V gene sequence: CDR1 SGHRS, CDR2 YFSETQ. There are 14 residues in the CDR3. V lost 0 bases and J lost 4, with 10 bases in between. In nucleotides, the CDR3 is TGCGCCAGCAGCTTGGAGGGCCGGGGAGAGACCCAGTACTTC. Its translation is CASSLEGRGETQYF.

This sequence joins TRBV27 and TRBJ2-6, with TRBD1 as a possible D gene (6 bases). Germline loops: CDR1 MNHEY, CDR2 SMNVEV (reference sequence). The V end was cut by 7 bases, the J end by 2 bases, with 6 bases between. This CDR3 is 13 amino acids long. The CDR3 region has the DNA TGTGCCAGCACAGGGGCTGGGGCCAACGTCCTGACTTTC. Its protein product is CASTGAGANVLTF.

The CDR3 loop reads CATWRDPTEAFF. As DNA, the CDR3 is TGTGCCACCTGGAGGGACCCCACTGAAGCTTTCTTT. This chain joins TRBV10-3 and TRBJ1-1; D possibly corresponds to TRBD1 (5 bases). V lost 10 bases and J lost 4, with 13 bases in between. CDR3 length equals 12 residues. Per germline, CDR1 ENHRY and CDR2 SYGVKD.

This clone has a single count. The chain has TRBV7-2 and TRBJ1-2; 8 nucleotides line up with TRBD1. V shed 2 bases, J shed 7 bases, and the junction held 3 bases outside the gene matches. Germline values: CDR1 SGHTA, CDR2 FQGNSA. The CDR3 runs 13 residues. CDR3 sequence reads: CASSLQGQGGYTF. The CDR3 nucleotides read TGTGCCAGCAGCTTACAAGGACAGGGTGGCTACACCTTC. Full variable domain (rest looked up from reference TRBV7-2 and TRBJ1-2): GAGVSQSPSNKVTEKGKDVELRCDPISGHTALYWYRQSLGQGLEFLIYFQGNSAPDKSGLPSDRFSAERTGGSVSTLTIQRTQQEDSAVYLCASSLQGQGGYTFGSGTRLTVV.

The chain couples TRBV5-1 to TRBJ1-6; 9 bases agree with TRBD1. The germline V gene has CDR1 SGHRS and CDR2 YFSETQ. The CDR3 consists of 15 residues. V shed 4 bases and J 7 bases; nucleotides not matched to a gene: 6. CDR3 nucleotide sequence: TGCGCCAGCAGCGACACTGGACAGGGGAATTCACCCCTCCACTTT. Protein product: CASSDTGQGNSPLHF.

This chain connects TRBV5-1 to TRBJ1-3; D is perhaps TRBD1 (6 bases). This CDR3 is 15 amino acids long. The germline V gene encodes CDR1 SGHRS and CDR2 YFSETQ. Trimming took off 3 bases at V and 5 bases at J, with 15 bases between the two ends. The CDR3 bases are TGCGCCAGCAGCTGGGGAGGGGGAGCGAGAAACACCATATATTTT. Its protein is CASSWGGGARNTIYF.

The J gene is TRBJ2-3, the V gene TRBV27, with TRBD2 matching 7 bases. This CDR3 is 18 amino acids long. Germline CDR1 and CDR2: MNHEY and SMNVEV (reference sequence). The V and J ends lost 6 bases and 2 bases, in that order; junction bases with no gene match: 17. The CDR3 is CASRRSLSGQGYTDTQYF. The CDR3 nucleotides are TGTGCCAGCAGGCGTAGTCTTAGCGGGCAGGGATACACAGATACGCAGTATTTT.

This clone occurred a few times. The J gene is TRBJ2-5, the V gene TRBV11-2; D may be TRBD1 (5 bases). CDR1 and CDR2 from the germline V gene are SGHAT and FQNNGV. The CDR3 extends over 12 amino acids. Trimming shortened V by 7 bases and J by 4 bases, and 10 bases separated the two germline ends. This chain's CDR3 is CASTFDRETQYF. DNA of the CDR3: TGTGCCAGCACCTTCGACAGAGAGACCCAGTACTTC.

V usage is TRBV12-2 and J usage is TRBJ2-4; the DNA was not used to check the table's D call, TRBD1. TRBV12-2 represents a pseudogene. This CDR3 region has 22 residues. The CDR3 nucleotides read TGTGCAAGTCGCTTAGCGGAGTTCGTTAATACCACAACAGGCATAGCCAAAAACATTCAGTACTTC. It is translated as CASRLAEFVNTTTGIAKNIQYF.

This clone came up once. The chain's CDR3 is CASSHRQGGAEAFF. The CDR3 bases are TGTGCCAGCAGCCACAGGCAGGGAGGTGCTGAAGCTTTCTTT. The V and J genes are TRBV3-1 (or the pseudogene TRBV3-2) and TRBJ1-1; possible D gene TRBD1, 5 bases. CDR1 and CDR2 from the germline V gene are LGHDT and YNNKEL (reference sequence). V lost 3 bases and J 6 bases, leaving 14 bases between the germline ends. The length of the CDR3 is 14 residues.

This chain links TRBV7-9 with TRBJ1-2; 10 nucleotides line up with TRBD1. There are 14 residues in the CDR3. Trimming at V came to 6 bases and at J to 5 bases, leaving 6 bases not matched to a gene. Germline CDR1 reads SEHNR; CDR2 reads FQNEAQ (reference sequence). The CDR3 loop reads CASSRQGAPYGYTF. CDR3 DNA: TGTGCCAGCAGTCGACAGGGGGCACCGTATGGCTACACCTTC.

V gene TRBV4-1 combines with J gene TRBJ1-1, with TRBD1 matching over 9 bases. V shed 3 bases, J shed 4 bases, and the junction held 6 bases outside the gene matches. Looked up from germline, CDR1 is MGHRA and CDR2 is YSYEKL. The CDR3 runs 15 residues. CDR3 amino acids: CASSHLQGAVTEAFF. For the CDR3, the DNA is TGCGCCAGCAGCCACCTACAGGGGGCGGTCACTGAAGCTTTCTTT.

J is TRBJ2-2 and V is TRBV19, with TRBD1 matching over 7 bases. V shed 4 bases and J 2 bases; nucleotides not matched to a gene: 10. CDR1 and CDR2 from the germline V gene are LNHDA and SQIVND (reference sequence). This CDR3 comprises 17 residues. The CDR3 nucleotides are TGTGCCAGTAGTAAGGACAGGCGAATCGTTAACACCGGGGAGCTGTTTTTT. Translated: CASSKDRRIVNTGELFF.

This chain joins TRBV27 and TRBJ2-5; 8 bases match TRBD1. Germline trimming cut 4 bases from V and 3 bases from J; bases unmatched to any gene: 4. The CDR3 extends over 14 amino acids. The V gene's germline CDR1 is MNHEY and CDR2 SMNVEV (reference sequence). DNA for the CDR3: TGTGCCAGCAGTTCCGGGACAGGTGAAGAGACCCAGTACTTC. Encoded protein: CASSSGTGEETQYF.

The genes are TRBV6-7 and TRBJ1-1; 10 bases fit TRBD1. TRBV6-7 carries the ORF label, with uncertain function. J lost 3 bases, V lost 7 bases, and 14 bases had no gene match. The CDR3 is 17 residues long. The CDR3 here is CASNIRDRGWVYTEAFF. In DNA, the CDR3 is TGTGCCAGCAATATACGGGACAGGGGATGGGTTTACACTGAAGCTTTCTTT.

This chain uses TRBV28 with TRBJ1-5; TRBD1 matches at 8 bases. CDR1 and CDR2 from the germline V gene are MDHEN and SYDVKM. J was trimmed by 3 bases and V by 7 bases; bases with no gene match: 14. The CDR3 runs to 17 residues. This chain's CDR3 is CASTLDRGRGSNQPQHF. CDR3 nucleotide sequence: TGTGCCAGCACCCTCGACAGGGGAAGGGGTTCCAATCAGCCCCAGCATTTT. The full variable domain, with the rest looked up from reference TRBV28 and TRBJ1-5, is DVKVTQSSRYLVKRTGEKVFLECVQDMDHENMFWYRQDPGLGLRLIYFSYDVKMKEKGDIPEGYSVSREKKERFSLILESASTNQTSMYLCASTLDRGRGSNQPQHFGDGTRLSIL.

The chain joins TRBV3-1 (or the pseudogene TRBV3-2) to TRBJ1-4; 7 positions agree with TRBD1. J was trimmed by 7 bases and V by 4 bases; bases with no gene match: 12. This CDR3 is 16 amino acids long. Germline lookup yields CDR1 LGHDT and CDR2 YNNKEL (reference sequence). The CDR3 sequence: CASSPRPGQAFEKLFF. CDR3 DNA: TGTGCCAGCAGCCCGCGACCCGGACAGGCTTTTGAAAAACTGTTTTTT.

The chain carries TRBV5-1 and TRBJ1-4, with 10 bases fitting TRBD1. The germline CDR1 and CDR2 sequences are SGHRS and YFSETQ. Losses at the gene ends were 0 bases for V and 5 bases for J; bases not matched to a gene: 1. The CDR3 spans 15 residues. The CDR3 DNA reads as TGCGCCAGCAGCTTGGCGACAGGGGGCAATGAAAAACTGTTTTTT. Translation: CASSLATGGNEKLFF.

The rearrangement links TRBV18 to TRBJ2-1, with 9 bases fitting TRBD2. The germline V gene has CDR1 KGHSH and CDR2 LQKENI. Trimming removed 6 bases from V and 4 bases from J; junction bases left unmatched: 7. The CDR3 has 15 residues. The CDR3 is CASSEQRGVYNEQFF. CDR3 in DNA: TGTGCCAGCTCTGAACAGCGGGGGGTTTACAATGAGCAGTTCTTC.

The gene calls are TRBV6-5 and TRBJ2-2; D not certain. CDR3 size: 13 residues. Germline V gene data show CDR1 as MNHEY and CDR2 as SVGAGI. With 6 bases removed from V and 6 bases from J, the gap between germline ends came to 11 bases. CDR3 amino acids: CASSKSIAGELFF. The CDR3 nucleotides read TGTGCCAGCAGCAAGAGCATCGCCGGGGAGCTGTTTTTT.

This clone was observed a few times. The CDR3 bases are TGTGCCAGCAGACGACTAGCGGGGGCTAATGAGCAGTTCTTC. Protein: CASRRLAGANEQFF. This rearrangement joins TRBV2 to TRBJ2-1; TRBD2 matches 12 bases. CDR1 and CDR2 (germline): SNHLY, FYNNEI. The CDR3 spans 14 residues. The J segment lost 7 bases and the V segment lost 6 bases, leaving 4 bases of the junction unmatched.

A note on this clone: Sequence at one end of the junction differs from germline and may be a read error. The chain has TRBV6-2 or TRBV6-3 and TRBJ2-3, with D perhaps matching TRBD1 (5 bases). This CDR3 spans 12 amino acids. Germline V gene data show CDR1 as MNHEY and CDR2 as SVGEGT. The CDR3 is CASSYSGRAPRF. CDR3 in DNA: TGTGCCAGCAGTTACTCTGGCAGGGCCCCCCGTTTT.

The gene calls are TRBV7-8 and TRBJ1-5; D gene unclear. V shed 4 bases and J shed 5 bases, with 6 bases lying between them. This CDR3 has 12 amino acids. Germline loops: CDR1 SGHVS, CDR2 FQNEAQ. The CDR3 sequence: CASSSRYQPQHF. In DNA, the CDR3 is TGTGCCAGCAGCTCGAGGTATCAGCCCCAGCATTTT.